The T cell receptor beta chain under discussion was sequenced for a study of shared clonotypes between healthy human individuals. This CDR3 region has 15 residues. J lost 6 bases, V lost 4 bases, and 11 bases had no gene match. Germline-derived CDR1 and CDR2 are SGHRS and YFSETQ. The protocol was immunoSEQ multiplex PCR, while the TCRdb copy is restricted to in-frame clones and leaves out a portion. This sample carries 2 million to 2.5 million clones, roughly 93% of them seen once, and the ten largest clones take 0.39%. J is TRBJ2-7 and V is TRBV5-1; 9 bases align to TRBD2. The sequenced sample was naive CD4+ T cells from PBMCs. Subset indicated: CD45RA+ positively selected. This TCR was sampled from a young man in good health. Some clones in this sample may be carry-over from other donors' samples. The CDR3 bases are TGCGCCAGCAGCCTGGCGGCTAGCGGGAACACCGAGCAGTACTTC. Amino acids: CASSLAASGNTEQYF.